Below are 24 T cell receptor beta chains sequenced from a single sample in a study of T cells in localized non-small cell lung cancer (dated by TCRdb to about 2020). The receptor library was made with the immunoSEQ multiplex PCR assay. Drawn from immuneACCESS, this table holds only the in-frame rearrangements with V and J called that TCRdb kept. Clones are partly lost; checked studies trace under half to an unresolved V gene and leave the rest unexplained. The sample yields 45,000 to 60,000 clones; about 88% were counted once. Approximately 2.4% of the sample rests with the top ten. Sequences were derived from PBMCs, sampled before any cancer treatment. The receptors stem from a man aged 40 to 70 with stage II lung adenocarcinoma.

The chain is built from TRBV11-2 and TRBJ1-1; D is unclear. Germline V lookup: CDR1 SGHAT, CDR2 FQNNGV. The CDR3 totals 14 residues. V was cut by 7 bases and J by 0 bases, with 12 bases left in between. CDR3 amino acids: CASTHGVVNTEAFF. The CDR3 coding sequence is TGTGCCAGCACCCATGGGGTAGTGAACACTGAAGCTTTCTTT.

The J gene is TRBJ2-2, the V gene TRBV12-5, with D hard to call. The germline V gene encodes CDR1 LGHNT and CDR2 FRNRAP. The CDR3 extends over 16 amino acids. The V and J ends lost 8 bases and 0 bases respectively, with 16 bases between them. CDR3 nucleotide sequence: TGTGCTAGTCTTGCCCCGGGCCAGACGAACACCGGGGAGCTGTTTTTT. Protein: CASLAPGQTNTGELFF.

The sample holds one count of this clone. The CDR3 loop is CASSWTGNDNSPLHF. The DNA of the CDR3 is TGCGCCAGCAGCTGGACAGGGAATGATAATTCACCCCTCCACTTT. The rearrangement uses TRBV5-1 and TRBJ1-6, with 8 positions matching TRBD1. Unmatched junction bases numbered 4, after V lost 3 bases and J lost 5 bases. The CDR3 is 15 residues long. Looked up from germline, CDR1 is SGHRS and CDR2 is YFSETQ.

The genes are TRBV30 and TRBJ1-6; D ambiguous. There are 11 residues in the CDR3. Germline V lookup: CDR1 GTSNPN, CDR2 SVGIG (reference sequence). The V end lost 0 bases, the J end lost 16 bases, and 10 bases lay between the germline ends. For the CDR3, the DNA is TGTGCCTGGAGTGTACTAGAGTGGCTCCACTTT. Translated: CAWSVLEWLHF. Using reference TRBV30 and TRBJ1-6 for the parts outside the CDR3, the full variable domain is SQTIHQWPATLVQPVGSPLSLECTVEGTSNPNLYWYRQAAGRGLQLLFYSVGIGQISSEVPQNLSASRPQDRQFILSSKKLLLSDSGFYLCAWSVLEWLHFGNGTRLTVT.

This chain uses TRBV30 with TRBJ2-5, with unresolved D. CDR1 is GTSNPN, CDR2 SVGIG, per germline (reference sequence). The CDR3 loop spans 14 amino acids. V lost 2 bases, J lost 2 bases, and 12 bases lay in between. The chain's CDR3 is CAWSSLSEQETQYF. DNA of the CDR3: TGTGCCTGGAGTAGCTTAAGTGAACAAGAGACCCAGTACTTC.

This sequence joins TRBV29-1 and TRBJ2-5, with D possibly matching TRBD1 (7 bases). The CDR3 is 15 amino acids. The V gene lost 6 bases and the J gene lost 5 bases, with 22 bases spanning the gap. CDR1 is SQVTM, CDR2 ANQGSEA, per germline. CDR3: CSVQGPGGTWETQYF. The CDR3, as DNA: TGCAGCGTCCAAGGACCAGGGGGGACATGGGAGACCCAGTACTTC.

The chain recombines TRBV7-3 with TRBJ2-2, with D possibly TRBD1 on 5 matching bases. This CDR3 is 14 amino acids long. CDR1 and CDR2 from the germline V gene are SGHTA and FQGTGA. V was clipped by 4 bases and J by 0 bases, with 6 bases between them. Here the CDR3 reads CASSSGSNTGELFF. The CDR3 DNA sequence: TGTGCCAGCAGCTCAGGGTCGAACACCGGGGAGCTGTTTTTT.

CDR3 nucleotides: TGTGCCAGCAGCCCGGGGCTGGGCGAGAACACTGAAGCTTTCTTT. This codes for CASSPGLGENTEAFF. V is TRBV5-5 and J is TRBJ1-1; TRBD1 might be the D (5 bases). CDR1 is SGHKS and CDR2 is YYEKEE in the germline V gene (reference sequence). The CDR3 consists of 15 residues. With 4 bases removed from V and 1 base from J, the gap between germline ends came to 14 bases.

The genes are TRBV6-5 and TRBJ2-1; TRBD2 matches 7 bases. Germline values: CDR1 MNHEY, CDR2 SVGAGI. With V trimmed by 0 bases and J by 6 bases, 8 bases remained unmatched. The CDR3 is 16 residues long. This CDR3 is CASSYSGLAVGNEQFF. DNA of the CDR3: TGTGCCAGCAGTTACTCGGGGCTAGCGGTAGGCAATGAGCAGTTCTTC.

This rearrangement joins TRBV4-1 to TRBJ1-2, with 12 bases that match TRBD1. CDR3 length: 17 amino acids. V was clipped by 4 bases and J by 2 bases; unmatched bases: 8. In germline, CDR1 is MGHRA, CDR2 YSYEKL. CDR3 amino acids: CASSPAPGQGANYGYTF. As DNA, the CDR3 is TGCGCCAGCAGCCCCGCTCCGGGACAGGGGGCGAACTATGGCTACACCTTC.

V gene TRBV5-4 combines with J gene TRBJ2-4; possibly TRBD1 for D (6 bases). Trimming left V 2 bases short and J 7 bases short, with 13 bases between. The CDR3 totals 14 residues. Germline V gene lookup returns CDR1 SGHNT and CDR2 YYREEE (reference sequence). The CDR3 sequence is CASSLGSGANIQYF. Here the CDR3 DNA reads TGTGCCAGCAGCTTAGGTTCAGGGGCGAACATTCAGTACTTC.

This clone was picked up one time. This sequence joins TRBV5-1 and TRBJ2-3; 8 bases align to TRBD2. The trim removed 4 bases at V and 0 bases at J, leaving 1 base unmatched. CDR3 length: 14 residues. Germline V CDR1 and CDR2: SGHRS, YFSETQ. The CDR3 sequence: CASSRGGSTDTQYF. As DNA, the CDR3 is TGCGCCAGCAGCCGCGGGGGGAGCACAGATACGCAGTATTTT.

This chain's CDR3 is CASRPDFNYGYTF. The CDR3, as DNA: TGTGCCAGCAGACCGGACTTTAACTATGGCTACACCTTC. The chain uses TRBV6-5 and TRBJ1-2; D not resolved. Trimming pared 6 bases from V and 1 base from J, leaving 9 bases between. This CDR3 has 13 residues. Germline V lookup: CDR1 MNHEY, CDR2 SVGAGI.

This chain uses TRBV6-1 with TRBJ2-5; perhaps TRBD1 as D (6 bases). With 5 bases removed from V and 5 bases from J, the gap between germline ends came to 15 bases. This CDR3 has 14 residues. In germline, CDR1 is MNHNS, CDR2 SASEGT. The CDR3 DNA follows: TGTGCCAGCAGTCGGGCAGGGGCCTCCGAGACCCAGTACTTC. Encoded protein: CASSRAGASETQYF.

For the CDR3, the DNA is TGCAGCGTTGAGAGAGGGGGTAACTATGGCTACACCTTC. This encodes CSVERGGNYGYTF. This chain uses TRBV29-1 with TRBJ1-2; maybe TRBD1 (6 bases). The CDR3 spans 13 residues. Per germline, CDR1 SQVTM and CDR2 ANQGSEA. Trimming stripped 3 bases from V and 1 base from J, with 9 bases between.

The rearrangement links TRBV5-4 to TRBJ1-2; no firm D call. V shed 0 bases and J shed 10 bases, with 10 bases lying between them. CDR3 length: 12 residues. Germline CDR1 and CDR2: SGHNT and YYREEE (reference sequence). The CDR3 DNA is TGTGCCAGCAGCTTGGGTAGTCGCGTCTACACCTTC. Translating it yields CASSLGSRVYTF.

A word on this clone: Relative to the germline gene, one junction end is altered; a read error may explain this. This rearrangement joins TRBV5-5 to TRBJ1-2; 9 bases are a match to TRBD1. Germline lookup yields CDR1 SGHKS and CDR2 YYEKEE (reference sequence). The CDR3 is made up of 15 amino acids. The CDR3 DNA sequence: TGTGCCAGCAGCCACGAGGACAGGGGAGGATATGGCTACGCCTTC. It is translated as CASSHEDRGGYGYAF.

The rearrangement uses TRBV6-1 and TRBJ1-4; perhaps TRBD1 as D (5 bases). In germline, CDR1 is MNHNS, CDR2 SASEGT. The V and J ends lost 2 bases and 8 bases respectively, with 18 bases between them. The CDR3 has 16 residues. For the CDR3, the DNA is TGTGCCAGCAGTGAAACGGGAGGGGCGAGAGAGGAAAAACTGTTTTTT. Translation gives CASSETGGAREEKLFF.

This clone occurred once. Here the CDR3 reads CASSLAREGGELFF. The CDR3 DNA is TGTGCCAGCAGCTTAGCGCGCGAGGGGGGGGAGCTGTTTTTT. The rearrangement uses TRBV7-8 and TRBJ2-2; D tentatively reads TRBD1 or TRBD2 (5 bases each). Germline CDR1 is SGHVS and CDR2 is FQNEAQ. V gave up 0 bases and J gave up 8 bases, with 10 bases separating them. The CDR3 has 14 amino acids.

This clone was seen once. The chain carries TRBV4-1 and TRBJ2-1; 10 positions match TRBD1. The V gene end was trimmed by 4 bases and the J gene end by 4 bases; junction bases not matched to a gene: 7. CDR3 length: 16 amino acids. The germline gives CDR1 MGHRA, CDR2 YSYEKL. DNA of the CDR3: TGCGCCAGCAGCCCCCGAGGGACAGGGGTTTACAATGAGCAGTTCTTC. The encoded protein is CASSPRGTGVYNEQFF.

DNA of the CDR3: TGTGCCAGCAGCTTAGGCCACAACACCGGGGAGCTGTTTTTT. Translated: CASSLGHNTGELFF. The genes are TRBV7-6 and TRBJ2-2, with D unclear. The germline CDR1 and CDR2 sequences are SGHVS and FNYEAQ. V lost 1 base to trimming and J lost 2 bases, with 5 bases between them. This CDR3 is built from 14 residues.

The chain has TRBV6-5 and TRBJ2-3; D is unresolved. This CDR3 region has 15 residues. The germline gives CDR1 MNHEY, CDR2 SVGAGI. Deletions cut 2 bases from V and 3 bases from J, with 12 bases between. The CDR3 sequence: CASSYDGRRTDTQYF. The DNA of the CDR3 is TGTGCCAGCAGTTACGACGGGCGGAGAACAGATACGCAGTATTTT.

In DNA form, the CDR3 reads TGTGCCAGCAGCGTAGGGCCCGGACAGGGGGCCTACGAGCAGTACTTC. Translated, it gives CASSVGPGQGAYEQYF. This chain uses TRBV9 with TRBJ2-7; TRBD1 agrees at 10 bases. Germline CDR1 reads SGDLS; CDR2 reads YYNGEE. V was clipped by 0 bases and J by 2 bases; unmatched bases: 5. The length of the CDR3 is 16 residues.

The chain links TRBV2 to TRBJ1-5; D may be TRBD1 (5 bases). V lost 6 bases to trimming and J lost 1 base, with 7 bases between them. The length of the CDR3 is 13 residues. The germline CDR1 and CDR2 sequences are SNHLY and FYNNEI. CDR3 loop: CASRWDSNQPQHF. CDR3 nucleotide sequence: TGTGCCAGCAGGTGGGACAGCAATCAGCCCCAGCATTTT.